Following are 24 T cell receptor beta chains from one sample sequenced in a study of control samples from healthy donors and cancer patients. Some clones are missing from TCRdb's copy, which holds only in-frame ones; the method was immunoSEQ multiplex PCR. The sample comprises roughly 120,000 clones, approximately 94% of which are singletons, and around 3.6% rests with the top ten. Sequencing was carried out using blood. The receptors derive from a man aged 30 to 39 in good health.

The V call is TRBV5-4, the J call TRBJ2-1; the match to TRBD1 covers 10 bases. The germline CDR1 and CDR2 sequences are SGHNT and YYREEE (reference sequence). The CDR3 is made up of 15 amino acids. V was clipped by 4 bases and J by 2 bases; unmatched bases: 3. The CDR3 spells CASSRDRGPYNEQFF. CDR3 in DNA: TGTGCCAGCAGCCGGGACAGGGGCCCCTACAATGAGCAGTTCTTC.

This clone was seen once. The gene calls are TRBV5-1 and TRBJ1-1; D may be TRBD1 (5 bases). This CDR3 spans 15 amino acids. V was trimmed by 3 bases and J by 3 bases, leaving 15 bases between them. Germline-derived CDR1 and CDR2 are SGHRS and YFSETQ. CDR3 sequence: CASSSLTTGDTEAFF. The CDR3 nucleotides are TGCGCCAGCAGCTCGCTTACAACGGGGGACACTGAAGCTTTCTTT.

V gene TRBV7-9 combines with J gene TRBJ1-1; D is ambiguous. CDR1 and CDR2 from the germline V gene are SEHNR and FQNEAQ (reference sequence). V gave up 1 base and J gave up 0 bases, with 9 bases separating them. The CDR3 is 15 residues long. The CDR3 bases are TGTGCCAGCAGCTTAGACGTGGGTGTGAACACTGAAGCTTTCTTT. It yields the protein CASSLDVGVNTEAFF.

J is TRBJ2-3 and V is TRBV19, with D hard to call. Per germline, CDR1 LNHDA and CDR2 SQIVND (reference sequence). CDR3 length: 13 residues. The V end was cut by 8 bases, the J end by 4 bases, with 13 bases between. The CDR3 DNA reads as TGTGCCAGTGTTCTTGGCGGTTCAGATACGCAGTATTTT. It yields the protein CASVLGGSDTQYF.

The count of this clone is one. V usage is TRBV5-4 and J usage is TRBJ2-3; the D is unclear. The CDR3 spans 14 residues. Germline assignment: CDR1 SGHNT and CDR2 YYREEE (reference sequence). V was pared by 0 bases and J by 0 bases, with 5 bases between. CDR3 region: CASSLEGSTDTQYF. The CDR3 nucleotides read TGTGCCAGCAGCTTGGAAGGCAGCACAGATACGCAGTATTTT.

V gene TRBV14 combines with J gene TRBJ1-3, with 7 bases that match TRBD1. The CDR3 sequence is 15 residues long. With 4 bases clipped from V and 4 bases from J, the junction kept 7 bases outside the gene matches. Germline V CDR1 and CDR2: SGHDN, FVKESK. DNA for the CDR3: TGTGCCAGCAGCCGACTAAGGGGGCAGGGAAACACCATATATTTT. It codes for CASSRLRGQGNTIYF.

The genes are TRBV5-1 and TRBJ2-1; the match to TRBD1 covers 8 bases. Germline CDR1 SGHRS, CDR2 YFSETQ. The length of the CDR3 is 15 residues. Losses at the gene ends were 3 bases for V and 9 bases for J; bases not matched to a gene: 11. The CDR3, as DNA: TGCGCCAGCAGCTCCAGGGGTACAGGGGGGCGTGAGCAGTTCTTC. Its translation is CASSSRGTGGREQFF.

Turning to this clone: Distinct nucleotide sequences in the sample also encode this CDR3. The genes are TRBV6-2 or TRBV6-3 and TRBJ2-1; D uncertain. Trimming took off 4 bases at V and 4 bases at J, with 2 bases between the two ends. Germline loops: CDR1 MNHEY, CDR2 SVGEGT. The CDR3 loop spans 11 amino acids. The CDR3 spells CASSFYNEQFF. The CDR3 DNA sequence: TGTGCCAGCAGTTTTTACAATGAGCAGTTCTTC.

The chain carries TRBV5-1 and TRBJ2-2; no clear D gene. CDR1 is SGHRS and CDR2 is YFSETQ in the germline V gene. CDR3 size: 12 residues. The V end was cut by 5 bases, the J end by 1 base, with 3 bases between. CDR3 loop: CASRENTGELFF. CDR3 DNA: TGCGCCAGCAGGGAGAACACCGGGGAGCTGTTTTTT.

CDR3 nucleotides: TGTGCCATCAGTGAGGTGGTGGAGGGCACCTACGAGCAGTACTTC. It codes for CAISEVVEGTYEQYF. This sequence joins TRBV10-3 and TRBJ2-7; D is possibly TRBD2 (6 bases). CDR3 length equals 15 residues. Per the germline V gene, CDR1 is ENHRY and CDR2 is SYGVKD. V lost 2 bases, J lost 2 bases, and 13 bases lay in between.

In its sample, this clone was seen once. The chain employs TRBV4-1 and TRBJ2-5, with 10 bases that match TRBD2. Trimming cost V 4 bases and J 3 bases; bases outside gene matches: 2. This CDR3 spans 14 amino acids. The germline V gene has CDR1 MGHRA and CDR2 YSYEKL. The CDR3 bases are TGCGCCAGCAGCCGCGGACTAGCGGAAGAGACCCAGTACTTC. Amino acid sequence: CASSRGLAEETQYF.

V gene TRBV7-9 combines with J gene TRBJ1-5; no clear D. V was trimmed by 6 bases and J by 0 bases, leaving 12 bases between them. Germline assignment: CDR1 SEHNR and CDR2 FQNEAQ (reference sequence). The CDR3 runs 15 residues. CDR3 residues: CASSYDGHSNQPQHF. The CDR3 nucleotides are TGTGCCAGCAGTTATGACGGTCATAGCAATCAGCCCCAGCATTTT.

In its sample, this clone was seen once. The rearrangement links TRBV28 to TRBJ2-5, with D unresolved. Per the germline V gene, CDR1 is MDHEN and CDR2 is SYDVKM. V was trimmed by 5 bases and J by 4 bases, leaving 2 bases between them. This CDR3 comprises 10 residues. The CDR3 spells CASSGETQYF. The CDR3 coding sequence is TGTGCCAGCAGTGGAGAGACCCAGTACTTC.

The CDR3 bases are TGTGCCACCAGTGGGGGGGGACAGGGGTACGACACGCAGTATTTT. This codes for CATSGGGQGYDTQYF. The chain has TRBV24-1 and TRBJ2-3, with 10 bases lining up with TRBD1. Unmatched junction bases numbered 10, after V lost 5 bases and J lost 9 bases. The CDR3 totals 15 residues. CDR1 and CDR2 from the germline V gene are KGHDR and SFDVKD.

V gene TRBV5-4 combines with J gene TRBJ1-6; no firm D call. The germline V and J ends were trimmed by 2 bases and 7 bases, with 10 bases remaining between them. Germline values: CDR1 SGHNT, CDR2 YYREEE (reference sequence). CDR3 length equals 14 residues. The CDR3: CASSFPSGNSPLHF. In nucleotides, the CDR3 is TGTGCCAGCAGCTTCCCCTCCGGGAATTCACCCCTCCACTTT.

CDR3 bases: TGCGCCAGCAGCTTGGCCGGGACAGGATCGGGTATGGACACTGAAGCTTTCTTT. Encoded protein: CASSLAGTGSGMDTEAFF. The chain combines TRBV5-1 with TRBJ1-1; TRBD1 matches 8 bases. Germline V CDR1 and CDR2: SGHRS, YFSETQ. This CDR3 comprises 18 residues. V lost 0 bases, J lost 3 bases, and 13 bases stayed unmatched. Together with reference TRBV5-1 and TRBJ1-1, the CDR3 gives the full variable domain: KAGVTQTPRYLIKTRGQQVTLSCSPISGHRSVSWYQQTPGQGLQFLFEYFSETQRNKGNFPGRFSGRQFSNSRSEMNVSTLELGDSALYLCASSLAGTGSGMDTEAFFGQGTRLTVV.

This clone was observed a single time. The V call is TRBV9, the J call TRBJ1-6; D possibly corresponds to TRBD1 (5 bases). CDR3 length: 14 amino acids. CDR1 is SGDLS and CDR2 is YYNGEE in the germline V gene. The V end lost 5 bases, the J end lost 1 base, and 7 bases lay between the germline ends. The CDR3 protein is CASRAGSYNSPLHF. The CDR3 DNA reads TGTGCCAGCAGGGCAGGGTCCTATAATTCACCCCTCCACTTT.

CDR3 loop: CASSAGTSNYGYTF. In nucleotides, the CDR3 is TGCGCCAGCAGCGCCGGAACTTCTAACTATGGCTACACCTTC. The gene calls are TRBV5-1 and TRBJ1-2; D is ambiguous. CDR1 is SGHRS, CDR2 YFSETQ, per germline. The CDR3 contains 14 residues. V was cut by 4 bases and J by 0 bases, with 10 bases left in between.

By its share, this clone is medium-sized. This chain links TRBV7-8 with TRBJ1-6; D unclear. V shed 5 bases and J shed 8 bases, with 10 bases lying between them. The germline CDR1 and CDR2 sequences are SGHVS and FQNEAQ. The CDR3 has 13 amino acids. The CDR3 protein is CASSLFNDSPLHF. The CDR3 DNA is TGTGCCAGCAGCCTTTTTAACGATTCACCCCTCCACTTT.

The genes are TRBV4-1 and TRBJ1-2; tentative D call: TRBD1 (6 bases). With 1 base removed from V and 0 bases from J, the gap between germline ends came to 9 bases. The germline CDR1 and CDR2 sequences are MGHRA and YSYEKL. This CDR3 comprises 15 residues. The CDR3 sequence is CASSQGQGPNYGYTF. CDR3 nucleotide sequence: TGCGCCAGCAGCCAAGGTCAGGGGCCTAACTATGGCTACACCTTC.

The V gene is TRBV6-2 or TRBV6-3, the J gene TRBJ1-2, with D possibly TRBD1 on 6 matching bases. V lost 4 bases and J lost 8, with 17 bases in between. CDR1 is MNHEY and CDR2 is SVGEGT in the germline V gene. This CDR3 comprises 14 residues. The CDR3 nucleotides are TGTGCCAGCAGTTCCGGACAGAATCTTCGCGGCTACACCTTC. Protein: CASSSGQNLRGYTF.

The CDR3 region is CASSLGQHYGYTF. The CDR3 coding sequence is TGTGCCAGCAGTTTAGGTCAGCACTATGGCTACACCTTC. The V call is TRBV12-3 or TRBV12-4, the J call TRBJ1-2; D gene uncertain. CDR3 length: 13 residues. V was pared by 1 base and J by 3 bases, with 6 bases between.

The chain joins TRBV5-4 to TRBJ2-7, with 8 bases matching TRBD1. Germline V gives CDR1 SGHNT, CDR2 YYREEE (reference sequence). V lost 5 bases, J lost 6 bases, and 10 bases stayed unmatched. The CDR3 runs to 14 residues. The CDR3 loop reads CASSHQGARSEQYF. DNA of the CDR3: TGTGCCAGCAGTCACCAGGGGGCGCGTAGCGAGCAGTACTTC.

This chain links TRBV6-6 with TRBJ2-1, with a weak D call TRBD2 (5 bases). CDR1 MNHNY and CDR2 SVGAGI come from the germline V gene (reference sequence). The CDR3 length is 15 residues. Trimming took off 0 bases at V and 3 bases at J, with 9 bases between the two ends. The CDR3: CASSYSRAGYNEQFF. CDR3 nucleotides: TGTGCCAGCAGTTACTCGAGGGCAGGCTACAATGAGCAGTTCTTC.